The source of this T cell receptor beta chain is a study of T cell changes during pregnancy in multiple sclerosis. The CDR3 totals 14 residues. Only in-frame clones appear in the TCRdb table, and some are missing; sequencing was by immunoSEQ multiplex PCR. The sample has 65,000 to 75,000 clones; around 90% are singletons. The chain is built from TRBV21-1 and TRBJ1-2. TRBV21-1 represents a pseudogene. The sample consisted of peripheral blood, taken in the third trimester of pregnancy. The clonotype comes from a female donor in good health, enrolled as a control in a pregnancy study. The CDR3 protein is CASSKGGGVYGYTF. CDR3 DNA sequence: TGTGCCAGCAGCAAAGGGGGGGGCGTCTATGGCTACACCTTC.